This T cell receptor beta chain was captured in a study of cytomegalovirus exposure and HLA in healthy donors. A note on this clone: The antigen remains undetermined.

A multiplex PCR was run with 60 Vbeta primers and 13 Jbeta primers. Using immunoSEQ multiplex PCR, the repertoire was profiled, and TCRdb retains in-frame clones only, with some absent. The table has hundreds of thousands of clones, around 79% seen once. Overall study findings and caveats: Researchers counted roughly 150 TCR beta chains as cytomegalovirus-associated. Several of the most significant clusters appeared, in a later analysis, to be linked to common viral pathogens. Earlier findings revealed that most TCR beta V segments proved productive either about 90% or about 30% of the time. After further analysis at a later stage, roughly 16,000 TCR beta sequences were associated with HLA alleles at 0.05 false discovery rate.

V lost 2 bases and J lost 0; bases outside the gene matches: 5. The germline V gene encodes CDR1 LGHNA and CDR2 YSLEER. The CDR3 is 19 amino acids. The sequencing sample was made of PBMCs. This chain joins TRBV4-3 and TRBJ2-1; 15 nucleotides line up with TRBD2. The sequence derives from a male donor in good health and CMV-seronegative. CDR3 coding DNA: TGCGCCAGCAGCCAAAATCCGGGACTAGCGGGGGGCTCCTACAATGAGCAGTTCTTC. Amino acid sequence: CASSQNPGLAGGSYNEQFF.